Sequencing of this T cell receptor beta chain was carried out in a study of T cells expressing NK-cell markers. TCR beta cDNA was generated via 5'RACE template switching incorporating UMIs. TCRdb reanalyzed the 5' RACE reads and collapses them to one entry per CDR3 protein, without DNA. The sample table sets out approximately 420,000 distinct CDR3 sequences. Germline CDR1 is MDHEN and CDR2 is SYDVKM. This CDR3 contains 16 residues. Material for sequencing was blood T cells: a sorted CD56 or NKG2C T cell subset, CD4+ or CD8+ T cells, or bulk PBMC T cells (not recorded which). The rearrangement joins TRBV28 to TRBJ2-2; lacking DNA, the TRBD2 call made by TCRdb goes unchecked. The origin of this receptor is a woman in her forties or fifties in good health. The CDR3 sequence: CASSSRSGRITGELFF.